This T cell receptor beta chain originates from a study of T cells in tumors after PD-1 blockade. On the study more broadly: During anti-PD-1 treatment, some patients continued daily vismodegib 150 mg. The study's findings and limits: Roughly 40% of tumor TCR clonotypes were also found in blood.

Notes on this clone: As yet, its antigen is unknown.

The method was immunoSEQ multiplex PCR; TCRdb's version includes in-frame clones alone and lacks a portion of them. The table records tens of thousands of clones, roughly three quarters of them present only once. The CDR3 is 13 amino acids. Source: PBMCs, taken before anti-PD-1 therapy. The chain employs TRBV21-1 and TRBJ1-5. TRBV21-1 is a pseudogene segment. The source is a human donor with advanced basal cell or squamous cell carcinoma (not recorded which). Here the CDR3 DNA reads TGTGCCAGCAGCGGGACCAGCAATCAGCCCCAGCATTTT. This encodes CASSGTSNQPQHF.